A selection of T cell receptor beta chains follows, all from one sample in a study of blood T cell repertoires in COVID-19. Profiling relied on immunoSEQ multiplex PCR, and the TCRdb table lists in-frame clones only, not all of them. Seen here are about 170,000 clones, 83% observed once, and the top ten hold about 1.9%. The sample comprised peripheral blood. The receptors come from an elderly woman with acute or convalescent COVID-19. Each CDR3 is given with its conserved first and last residue. A D gene is named only where the DNA matches it firmly. Clone size, where shown, is once, few, many, or a class for clones that have expanded.

TRBV19,TRBD1,TRBJ1-5,-,TGTGCCAGTAGTATTTCTGGACAGGGCGGCAATCAGCCCCAGCATTTT,CASSISGQGGNQPQHF
TRBV9,TRBD2,TRBJ2-7,-,TGTGCCAGCAGCGTAGGGGGGGGACCCAACTACGAGCAGTACTTC,CASSVGGGPNYEQYF
TRBV7-3,-,TRBJ2-1,-,TGTGCCAGCGCTAAAGCAGGGCTAGGGAACAATGAGCAGTTCTTC,CASAKAGLGNNEQFF
TRBV7-3,TRBD1,TRBJ2-1,-,TGTGCCAGCAGTTCCGACAGGGTTAGCTCCTACAATGAGCAGTTCTTC,CASSSDRVSSYNEQFF
TRBV5-6,TRBD1,TRBJ1-2,-,TGTGCCAGCAGCTTCGGACAGGGGAACTATGGCTACACCTTC,CASSFGQGNYGYTF
TRBV19,-,TRBJ2-2,-,TGTGCCAGCAGAGGAGCACTTGGGGAGCTGTTTTTT,CASRGALGELFF
TRBV6-5,TRBD1,TRBJ1-2,-,TGTGCCAGCACACCCGGGACAGCCTATGGCTACACCTTC,CASTPGTAYGYTF
TRBV5-5,-,TRBJ2-6,-,TGTGCCAGCAGCTTGGCTACTGGGGCCAACGTCCTGACTTTC,CASSLATGANVLTF
TRBV30,TRBD2,TRBJ2-1,once,TGTGCCTGGAGTTTGAAGGTCGGCGGGAGGAGAAGCTCGAGCTCCTACAATGAGCAGTTCTTC,CAWSLKVGGRRSSSSYNEQFF
TRBV28,-,TRBJ1-5,-,TGTGCCAGCAGTTTAATGAGCGGCAGGGGACCTAATCAGCCCCAGCATTTT,CASSLMSGRGPNQPQHF
TRBV28,-,TRBJ1-2,-,TGTGCCAGCAGCACCTATGGGGGGGTTGCCTATGGCTACACCTTC,CASSTYGGVAYGYTF
TRBV5-4,-,TRBJ1-2,-,TGTGCCAGCAGCCGAAGAGACAGTTTTAACTATGGCTACACCTTC,CASSRRDSFNYGYTF
TRBV7-9,-,TRBJ2-7,-,TGTGCCAGCAGCAAGACTGTAACCTACGAGCAGTACTTC,CASSKTVTYEQYF
TRBV7-2,TRBD1,TRBJ1-4,-,TGTGCCAGCAGCTCCGGACAGGGATATGAAAAACTGTTTTTT,CASSSGQGYEKLFF
TRBV7-9,-,TRBJ2-5,-,TGTGCCAGCAGCTTAGACGGGCAAGAGACCCAGTACTTC,CASSLDGQETQYF
TRBV19,TRBD1,TRBJ1-5,-,TGTGCCAGTAGTATAGGCACAGGGGGCTATCAGCCCCAGCATTTT,CASSIGTGGYQPQHF
TRBV28,TRBD2,TRBJ2-1,-,TGTGCCAGCAGTTTAGGACTAGCGGGGACAGGGGAGCAGTTCTTC,CASSLGLAGTGEQFF
TRBV19,-,TRBJ1-3,-,TGTGCCAGTAGTATTCTGCAGCGCTCTGGAAACACCATATATTTT,CASSILQRSGNTIYF
TRBV9,-,TRBJ1-2,few,TGTGCCAGCAGCGTAGACGCGGGGCCCAACTATGGCTACACCTTC,CASSVDAGPNYGYTF
TRBV30,-,TRBJ1-4,once,TGTGCCTGCCAGACAGTCGTTAATGAAAAACTGTTTTTT,CACQTVVNEKLFF
TRBV2,-,TRBJ1-1,-,TGTGCCAGCAGCGCCAGACTGACGAACACTGAAGCTTTCTTT,CASSARLTNTEAFF
TRBV6-1,TRBD1,TRBJ1-3,-,TGTGCCAGCAGGGAAACGGGGGACAGCTCTGGAAACACCATATATTTT,CASRETGDSSGNTIYF
TRBV7-2,TRBD1,TRBJ2-5,-,TGTGCCAGCAGCTTAGTGGCGACAGGGCAAGAGACCCAGTACTTC,CASSLVATGQETQYF
TRBV7-9,-,TRBJ1-1,-,TGTGCCAGCAGCTTTACAGTAATCACTGAAGCTTTCTTT,CASSFTVITEAFF
TRBV19,TRBD2,TRBJ2-7,-,TGTGCCAGTAGTGTGGGACTAGCGCCGACCTACGAGCAGTACTTC,CASSVGLAPTYEQYF
TRBV30,TRBD1,TRBJ2-2,-,TGTGCCTGGAGTGACCCGCGACAGGGGAGCACCGGGGAGCTGTTTTTT,CAWSDPRQGSTGELFF
TRBV18,-,TRBJ2-3,-,TGTGCCAGCTCACCACCGCCCGGGGATACGCAGTATTTT,CASSPPPGDTQYF
TRBV4-1,-,TRBJ2-7,-,TGCGCCAGCAGCCAAGAACCTAGATCCCACGAGCAGTACTTC,CASSQEPRSHEQYF
TRBV30,-,TRBJ2-2,-,TGTGCCTGGAAGATCGGAGGCCTGAACACCGGGGAGCTGTTTTTT,CAWKIGGLNTGELFF
TRBV7-2,-,TRBJ1-4,-,TGTGCCAGCAGCTTAGCTTGGGGGGGGCTATTGTTTTTT,CASSLAWGGLLFF
TRBV7-9,TRBD1,TRBJ2-5,-,TGTGCCAGCAGCCCGGGGACAGGGGGGGAGACCCAGTACTTC,CASSPGTGGETQYF
TRBV5-6,TRBD1,TRBJ1-2,-,TGTGCCAGCAGCTTGGCGGACAGGTCTAACTATGGCTACACCTTC,CASSLADRSNYGYTF
TRBV6-2/TRBV6-3,TRBD2,TRBJ2-6,-,TGTGCCAGCAGTTACCGGGGCGAGGGAGGGACCTCTGGGGCCAACGTCCTGACTTTC,CASSYRGEGGTSGANVLTF
TRBV28,-,TRBJ1-1,-,TGTGCCAGCAGCTCCCAAGGGGTCTTTGCAGCTTTCTTT,CASSSQGVFAAFF
TRBV5-1,TRBD2,TRBJ2-7,-,TGCGCCAGCAGCCCGGGACTAGCGACCTACGAGCAGTACTTC,CASSPGLATYEQYF
TRBV2,-,TRBJ2-1,-,TGTGCCAGCAGGGAGCTAACAGGGGAGGATGAGCAGTTCTTC,CASRELTGEDEQFF
TRBV9,TRBD1,TRBJ1-3,once,TGTGCCAGCAGCGTAGAATTCGGGACAGGGGTTGGTGGAAACACCATATATTTT,CASSVEFGTGVGGNTIYF
TRBV4-3,-,TRBJ2-2,-,TGCGCCAGCAGCCGAGAGCATAACAGACCGAACACCGGGGAGCTGTTTTTT,CASSREHNRPNTGELFF